Below, 25 T cell receptor beta chains from the same sample are listed, as sequenced in a study of T cell repertoires in cytomegalovirus infection. TCRdb itself ran the reads through MiXCR, one entry per CDR3 protein. The sample consists of 150,000 to 200,000 distinct CDR3 sequences, approximately 15% of them appearing once. The sample consisted of PBMCs. The receptors derive from a human donor in good health (CMV status not recorded). Some clones in this sample may be carry-over from other donors' samples.

This clonotype was seen many times. This rearrangement joins TRBV7-8 to TRBJ2-5; no reliable D call. The CDR3 has 14 residues. Germline assignment: CDR1 SGHVS and CDR2 FQNEAQ. With 3 bases removed from V and 2 bases from J, the gap between germline ends came to 10 bases. The CDR3 nucleotides are TGTGCCAGCAGCTTGTCGCCGATACAAGAGACCCAGTACTTC. As protein: CASSLSPIQETQYF.

This clonotype was counted at least ten times. This chain connects TRBV7-2 to TRBJ2-7, with D perhaps given as TRBD1 or TRBD2 (5 bases each). Deletions cut 5 bases from V and 3 bases from J, with 14 bases between. The CDR3 length is 14 residues. Germline V CDR1 and CDR2: SGHTA, FQGNSA. CDR3 region: CASSPGPGNYEQYF. CDR3 in DNA: TGTGCCAGCAGCCCGGGACCCGGTAACTACGAGCAGTACTTC.

The V and J genes are TRBV28 and TRBJ1-1; TRBD1 matches at 8 bases. The CDR3 length is 14 residues. Germline V lookup: CDR1 MDHEN, CDR2 SYDVKM. The trim removed 6 bases at V and 7 bases at J, leaving 10 bases unmatched. The CDR3 DNA reads as TGTGCCAGCAGCCGACAGGGGAAGATAAGTGAAGCTTTCTTT. Its protein is CASSRQGKISEAFF. The whole variable domain, remainder taken from reference TRBV28 and TRBJ1-1, is DVKVTQSSRYLVKRTGEKVFLECVQDMDHENMFWYRQDPGLGLRLIYFSYDVKMKEKGDIPEGYSVSREKKERFSLILESASTNQTSMYLCASSRQGKISEAFFGQGTRLTVV.

The chain uses TRBV28 and TRBJ2-2; D gene unclear. Trimming pared 3 bases from V and 0 bases from J, leaving 11 bases between. The CDR3 is 16 residues long. Per germline, CDR1 MDHEN and CDR2 SYDVKM. The CDR3 protein is CASSFLARTNTGELFF. Written as DNA, the CDR3 is TGTGCCAGCAGTTTTTTGGCCAGGACGAACACCGGGGAGCTGTTTTTT.

This clonotype was seen more than once but under ten times. The rearrangement joins TRBV30 to TRBJ2-7; D remains ambiguous. CDR3 length: 12 amino acids. Germline V gene sequence: CDR1 GTSNPN, CDR2 SVGIG (reference sequence). Trimming removed 0 bases at V and 9 bases at J, with 12 bases between. Written as DNA, the CDR3 is TGTGCCTGGAGTGTACTTTCGGTAGGGCAGTACTTC. Encoded protein: CAWSVLSVGQYF.

This clonotype was picked up many times. The chain carries TRBV7-9 and TRBJ2-3; D possibly matches TRBD1 or TRBD2 (5 bases each). V lost 4 bases and J lost 3, with 5 bases in between. The germline V gene has CDR1 SEHNR and CDR2 FQNEAQ (reference sequence). The CDR3 consists of 12 residues. The chain's CDR3 is CASSWGTDTQYF. CDR3 nucleotide sequence: TGTGCCAGCAGCTGGGGGACAGATACGCAGTATTTT.

This clonotype was picked up a small number of times. The CDR3 here is CASSRGYIAQHF. In DNA, the CDR3 is TGTGCCAGCAGTAGGGGTTACATCGCCCAGCATTTT. The V and J genes are TRBV12-3 or TRBV12-4 and TRBJ1-5; the D gene is possibly TRBD1 (5 bases). The V end lost 5 bases, the J end lost 11 bases, and 13 bases lay between the germline ends. The CDR3 sequence is 12 residues long.

Only a few counts were recorded for this clonotype. V and J are TRBV28 and TRBJ2-1; 8 bases are a match to TRBD1. V was clipped by 2 bases and J by 8 bases; unmatched bases: 5. CDR1 and CDR2 (germline): MDHEN, SYDVKM. The CDR3 contains 14 residues. Here the CDR3 DNA reads TGTGCCAGCAGTTTAAGGACAGGGAAAGATGAGCAGTTCTTC. Translated, it gives CASSLRTGKDEQFF.

This clonotype was seen a few times. The V gene is TRBV18, the J gene TRBJ2-5; TRBD1 matches at 10 bases. The CDR3 is 17 residues long. Germline CDR1 reads KGHSH; CDR2 reads LQKENI. J gave up 5 bases and V 1 base, and 10 bases lay outside the gene matches. In DNA form, the CDR3 reads TGTGCCAGCTCACCACTAAGAGGACAGGGGGGAACGGAGACCCAGTACTTC. Encoded protein: CASSPLRGQGGTETQYF.

This clonotype was seen only a few times. The chain links TRBV5-4 to TRBJ2-3; D uncertain. The CDR3 spans 15 residues. Per the germline V gene, CDR1 is SGHNT and CDR2 is YYREEE (reference sequence). V lost 3 bases and J lost 4, with 15 bases in between. CDR3: CASSSPDRFADTQYF. CDR3 DNA: TGTGCCAGCAGCTCACCGGACCGATTCGCAGATACGCAGTATTTT.

DNA for the CDR3: TGTGCCAGCAGCGTACAGGGGTATGAAGCTTTCTTT. It encodes CASSVQGYEAFF. The chain is built from TRBV28 and TRBJ1-1, with 7 bases identical to TRBD1. This CDR3 is 12 amino acids long. Germline CDR1 reads MDHEN; CDR2 reads SYDVKM. With V trimmed by 6 bases and J by 7 bases, 5 bases remained unmatched.

This clonotype was observed many times. The chain has TRBV7-8 and TRBJ1-1; D ambiguous. The V end was cut by 1 base, the J end by 2 bases, with 17 bases between. Germline CDR1 is SGHVS and CDR2 is FQNEAQ. This CDR3 region has 17 residues. The CDR3 nucleotides read TGTGCCAGCAGCTTAGGTGGGATGGGCCTGGGAAACACTGAAGCTTTCTTT. Protein product: CASSLGGMGLGNTEAFF.

This chain uses TRBV2 with TRBJ2-3; possible D gene TRBD2, 5 bases. CDR1 and CDR2 from the germline V gene are SNHLY and FYNNEI. The V gene lost 6 bases and the J gene lost 5 bases, with 18 bases spanning the gap. This CDR3 region has 15 residues. The CDR3 region is CASSVSSRAVDTQYF. As DNA, the CDR3 is TGTGCCAGCAGCGTATCCTCGAGGGCCGTAGATACGCAGTATTTT.

This clonotype was recorded a few times. The genes are TRBV18 and TRBJ2-1; the D gene is possibly TRBD2 (6 bases). Germline CDR1 reads KGHSH; CDR2 reads LQKENI. The V end was cut by 5 bases, the J end by 4 bases, with 9 bases between. CDR3 length equals 13 residues. The CDR3 DNA reads as TGTGCCAGCTCATCCGGGACTTACAATGAGCAGTTCTTC. Protein sequence: CASSSGTYNEQFF.

In its sample, this clonotype was seen a few times. The V gene is TRBV19, the J gene TRBJ1-1, with unresolved D. This CDR3 comprises 14 residues. V shed 3 bases and J shed 0 bases, with 8 bases lying between them. Germline V lookup: CDR1 LNHDA, CDR2 SQIVND (reference sequence). CDR3 in DNA: TGTGCCAGTAGTATGAACAGCCTGAACACTGAAGCTTTCTTT. It is translated as CASSMNSLNTEAFF.

The rearrangement uses TRBV10-3 and TRBJ2-2; possibly TRBD1 for D (6 bases). V dropped 9 bases and J dropped 0 bases, with 17 bases sitting between them. CDR3 length: 16 amino acids. Germline V CDR1 and CDR2: ENHRY, SYGVKD. CDR3: CAMGGPQGSNTGELFF. Written as DNA, the CDR3 is TGTGCCATGGGTGGGCCCCAGGGGTCGAACACCGGGGAGCTGTTTTTT.

This clonotype was recorded at least ten times. The rearrangement links TRBV7-2 to TRBJ2-1; D ambiguous. The germline V gene has CDR1 SGHTA and CDR2 FQGNSA. The CDR3 totals 15 residues. Trimming stripped 1 base from V and 3 bases from J, with 10 bases between. The CDR3 region has the DNA TGTGCCAGCAGCTTAGATAGGATCAGCTACAATGAGCAGTTCTTC. The encoded protein is CASSLDRISYNEQFF.

This clonotype was seen a handful of times. This sequence joins TRBV7-9 and TRBJ1-5; D is uncertain. Trimming took off 2 bases at V and 7 bases at J, with 9 bases between the two ends. Germline V lookup: CDR1 SEHNR, CDR2 FQNEAQ (reference sequence). This CDR3 spans 13 amino acids. CDR3 residues: CASSLSISQPQHF. In DNA form, the CDR3 reads TGTGCCAGCAGCTTAAGTATCTCGCAGCCCCAGCATTTT. Variable domain in full (rest from reference TRBV7-9 and TRBJ1-5): DTGVSQNPRHKITKRGQNVTFRCDPISEHNRLYWYRQTLGQGPEFLTYFQNEAQLEKSRLLSDRFSAERPKGSFSTLEIQRTEQGDSAMYLCASSLSISQPQHFGDGTRLSIL.

This clonotype has more than one count but fewer than ten. DNA for the CDR3: TGTGCCAGCAGCCTACGCAGGGCCCATGGCTACACCTTC. It is translated as CASSLRRAHGYTF. The rearrangement joins TRBV7-2 to TRBJ1-2; a possible D gene is TRBD1 (5 bases). CDR1 and CDR2 (germline): SGHTA, FQGNSA. V lost 5 bases, J lost 6 bases, and 13 bases lay in between. This CDR3 comprises 13 residues.

The rearrangement links TRBV12-3 or TRBV12-4 to TRBJ1-3; 7 bases fit TRBD1. Germline trimming cut 3 bases from V and 1 base from J; bases unmatched to any gene: 3. This CDR3 has 15 residues. The CDR3 nucleotides are TGTGCCAGCAGTTTCACAGGGGAATCTGGAAACACCATATATTTT. Translating it yields CASSFTGESGNTIYF.

In this sample, this clonotype turned up a few times. This chain uses TRBV5-4 with TRBJ2-3, with TRBD2 matching over 8 bases. Germline CDR1 is SGHNT and CDR2 is YYREEE (reference sequence). The V segment lost 2 bases and the J segment 6 bases; nucleotides outside the gene matches: 8. The CDR3 length is 15 residues. The CDR3 spells CASSLGGGMRDTQYF. The CDR3 region has the DNA TGTGCCAGCAGCTTAGGCGGGGGGATGAGGGATACGCAGTATTTT. Looking up the rest from reference TRBV5-4 and TRBJ2-3 gives the full variable domain: ETGVTQSPTHLIKTRGQQVTLRCSSQSGHNTVSWYQQALGQGPQFIFQYYREEENGRGNFPPRFSGLQFPNYSSELNVNALELDDSALYLCASSLGGGMRDTQYFGPGTRLTVL.

In its sample, this clonotype was seen many times. The V call is TRBV11-2, the J call TRBJ2-2; D gene uncertain. Trimming pared 1 base from V and 2 bases from J, leaving 8 bases between. CDR1 and CDR2 (germline): SGHAT, FQNNGV. The CDR3 consists of 15 residues. The CDR3 DNA reads as TGTGCCAGCAGCTTAGTGTTCGGAAACACCGGGGAGCTGTTTTTT. Translation: CASSLVFGNTGELFF.

The J gene is TRBJ2-7, the V gene TRBV20-1; D is possibly TRBD1 or TRBD2 (5 bases each). V was trimmed by 3 bases and J by 3 bases, leaving 15 bases between them. Germline CDR1 and CDR2: DFQATT and SNEGSKA (reference sequence). This CDR3 comprises 14 residues. CDR3 amino acids: CSASRDVRVYEQYF. The CDR3 coding sequence is TGCAGTGCTAGCCGGGACGTGAGGGTCTACGAGCAGTACTTC.

This clonotype occurred many times. This chain connects TRBV7-2 to TRBJ2-1; 11 bases align to TRBD2. The CDR3 extends over 15 amino acids. Trimming took 0 bases from V and 7 from J; bases not matched to a gene: 2. Germline loops: CDR1 SGHTA, CDR2 FQGNSA. The chain's CDR3 is CASSLAVAGGNEQFF. The CDR3, as DNA: TGTGCCAGCAGCTTAGCTGTAGCGGGGGGGAATGAGCAGTTCTTC.

This sequence joins TRBV20-1 and TRBJ2-7, with 7 bases identical to TRBD1. Germline loops: CDR1 DFQATT, CDR2 SNEGSKA (reference sequence). The J segment lost 3 bases and the V segment lost 3 bases, leaving 8 bases of the junction unmatched. This CDR3 has 14 residues. The CDR3 reads CSASADRAIYEQYF. The CDR3 coding sequence is TGCAGTGCTAGCGCCGACAGGGCAATCTACGAGCAGTACTTC.